A selection of T cell receptor beta chains follows, all from one sample in a study of blood T cell repertoires in COVID-19. Produced via immunoSEQ multiplex PCR; TCRdb's table is partial and in-frame only. There are approximately 250,000 clones in the sample; roughly 86% occur only once, and 0.8% to 1% lies in the top ten. The sample was PBMCs or T cells enriched from blood (not recorded which). These receptors all stem from a woman between 25 and 40 years old who had recovered from COVID-19. Each CDR3 is given with its conserved first and last residue. Fields, in order: D gene, J gene, clone size, V gene, CDR3 protein, CDR3 DNA. D genes are given only for firm matches. Expanded clones get a size class; other rows say once, few or many, or leave the size out.

. TRBJ1-2 few TRBV2 CASSVNAGGANGYTF TGTGCCAGCAGTGTCAACGCCGGGGGAGCGAATGGCTACACCTTC
. TRBJ1-1 . TRBV7-2 CASAPVSGGTEAFF TGTGCCAGTGCGCCGGTCTCCGGGGGCACTGAAGCTTTCTTT
. TRBJ1-2 once TRBV7-2 CASSARRGYGYTF TGTGCCAGCAGCGCCCGCAGGGGATATGGCTACACCTTC
. TRBJ2-1 . TRBV29-1 CSVEGRWGVNEQFF TGCAGCGTTGAAGGCAGGTGGGGAGTTAATGAGCAGTTCTTC
TRBD2 TRBJ2-3 . TRBV13 CASSRTGTRLGYTDTQYF TGTGCCAGCAGCCGAACCGGGACTAGATTAGGTTACACAGATACGCAGTATTTT
. TRBJ1-4 . TRBV2 CASKLVLANEKLFF TGTGCCAGCAAGCTGGTATTGGCTAATGAAAAACTGTTTTTT
. TRBJ1-5 few TRBV10-3 CAISELEGQPQHF TGTGCCATCAGTGAGCTGGAGGGTCAGCCCCAGCATTTT
. TRBJ1-6 . TRBV14 CASSQFSLLAANSPLHF TGTGCCAGCAGCCAATTTTCGCTTTTGGCAGCGAATTCACCCCTCCACTTT
. TRBJ1-5 few TRBV29-1 CSVVWDWGRDQPQHF TGCAGCGTTGTATGGGATTGGGGCAGGGATCAGCCCCAGCATTTT
. TRBJ2-1 . TRBV27 CASRKIGRYNEQFF TGTGCCAGCAGAAAAATTGGGAGGTACAATGAGCAGTTCTTC
TRBD1 TRBJ1-5 . TRBV6-2/TRBV6-3 CASSYSGQSNQPQHF TGTGCCAGCAGTTACTCGGGACAGAGTAATCAGCCCCAGCATTTT
TRBD1 TRBJ1-4 . TRBV5-1 CASGTGDQEKLFF TGCGCCAGCGGGACAGGGGATCAGGAAAAACTGTTTTTT
. TRBJ2-3 . TRBV6-1 CASSDKGLTDTQYF TGTGCCAGCAGTGATAAGGGGCTGACAGATACGCAGTATTTT
. TRBJ2-1 . TRBV12-3/TRBV12-4 CASSLMRVGQFF TGTGCCAGCAGCCTAATGAGGGTAGGGCAGTTCTTC
. TRBJ2-7 . TRBV2 CATTPPGTYEQYF TGTGCCACCACCCCCCCCGGGACATACGAGCAGTACTTC
TRBD1 TRBJ1-2 . TRBV29-1 CSVEDFIVGGDGYTF TGCAGCGTTGAAGATTTCATAGTAGGGGGCGATGGCTACACCTTC
. TRBJ1-2 . TRBV9 CASSGLQGPNYGYTF TGTGCCAGCAGCGGACTACAGGGACCAAACTATGGCTACACCTTC
TRBD1 TRBJ1-4 . TRBV7-2 CASSPYPDRASEKLFF TGTGCCAGCAGCCCCTACCCCGACAGGGCTAGTGAAAAACTGTTTTTT
TRBD2 TRBJ2-7 . TRBV30 CAWSVLSGHQPYEQYF TGTGCCTGGAGTGTACTTAGCGGGCATCAGCCCTACGAGCAGTACTTC
. TRBJ1-1 . TRBV24-1 CATADWAGTEAFF TGTGCCACCGCCGATTGGGCGGGGACTGAAGCTTTCTTT
TRBD2 TRBJ2-1 . TRBV11-2 CASSLVGLAGNEQFF TGTGCCAGCAGCTTAGTGGGACTAGCAGGCAATGAGCAGTTCTTC
TRBD1 TRBJ1-1 few TRBV28 CASRPSPGQENTEAFF TGTGCCAGCAGGCCTTCCCCGGGACAGGAGAACACTGAAGCTTTCTTT
TRBD2 TRBJ2-3 . TRBV7-2 CASSLDRLAGGTDTQYF TGTGCCAGCAGCTTAGACAGACTAGCGGGGGGCACAGATACGCAGTATTTT
TRBD1 TRBJ2-3 . TRBV10-3 CAISESVRGRDTQYF TGTGCCATCAGTGAGTCGGTGAGGGGGCGGGATACGCAGTATTTT
TRBD1 TRBJ1-2 . TRBV28 CAIHGDRVDGYTF TGTGCCATACACGGGGACAGGGTGGATGGCTACACCTTC
TRBD1 TRBJ2-3 . TRBV12-5 CASGLEQGSTQYF TGTGCTAGTGGTTTGGAACAGGGGAGTACGCAGTATTTT
TRBD1 TRBJ1-2 . TRBV5-1 CASSARQGSSGYTF TGCGCCAGCAGCGCCCGACAGGGATCGAGTGGCTACACCTTC
. TRBJ2-7 . TRBV5-1 CASSPRGTGLDRSYEQYF TGCGCCAGCAGCCCGAGGGGAACAGGGCTAGACCGATCCTACGAGCAGTACTTC
. TRBJ2-7 . TRBV6-5 CASRDKSGSYEQYF TGTGCCAGCAGAGACAAATCAGGTTCCTACGAGCAGTACTTC
TRBD1 TRBJ1-3 once TRBV5-1 CASRDIAGQGKGDANTIYF TGCGCCAGCAGAGATATCGCTGGACAGGGAAAGGGGGACGCGAACACCATATATTTT
. TRBJ2-3 . TRBV11-2 CASSLHPGTDTQYF TGTGCCAGCAGCTTACATCCGGGAACAGATACGCAGTATTTT
TRBD1 TRBJ1-1 . TRBV19 CASSATPRGTGSTEAFF TGTGCCAGTAGTGCCACCCCCAGGGGGACCGGGAGTACTGAAGCTTTCTTT
. TRBJ1-1 . TRBV5-4 CASSEGTLEAFF TGTGCCAGCAGCGAGGGGACATTGGAAGCTTTCTTT
TRBD2 TRBJ2-1 . TRBV3-1/TRBV3-2 CASSQNPGGISSYNEQFF TGTGCCAGCAGCCAGAACCCGGGGGGGATCAGCTCCTACAATGAGCAGTTCTTC
TRBD1 TRBJ1-6 . TRBV24-1 CATSDGDSLGSPLHF TGTGCCACCAGTGATGGGGACAGTCTAGGGTCACCCCTCCACTTT
. TRBJ1-1 . TRBV21-1 CASTQGQRNTEAFF TGTGCCAGCACACAGGGGCAGAGGAACACTGAAGCTTTCTTT
TRBD1 TRBJ2-7 . TRBV14 CASSQEGQGDVEQYF TGTGCCAGCAGCCAAGAAGGACAGGGAGATGTCGAGCAGTACTTC
TRBD1 TRBJ2-7 . TRBV15 CATSRGSRGTGYILYYEQYF TGTGCCACCAGCAGAGGAAGTAGGGGGACAGGGTACATTCTGTATTACGAGCAGTACTTC
TRBD1 TRBJ1-3 . TRBV28 CASRLRQGNRNTIYF TGTGCCAGCAGACTGCGACAGGGGAACAGAAACACCATATATTTT
TRBD2 TRBJ2-3 . TRBV20-1 CSASPPGGGPYINTQYF TGCAGTGCTAGTCCCCCGGGCGGGGGGCCTTATATTAATACGCAGTATTTT
. TRBJ2-4 . TRBV3-1/TRBV3-2 CASSQGGTYIQYF TGTGCCAGCAGCCAAGGAGGAACGTACATTCAGTACTTC
. TRBJ1-5 . TRBV6-2/TRBV6-3 CASTPMEQIAWQPQHF TGTGCCAGCACCCCCATGGAGCAGATAGCATGGCAGCCCCAGCATTTT